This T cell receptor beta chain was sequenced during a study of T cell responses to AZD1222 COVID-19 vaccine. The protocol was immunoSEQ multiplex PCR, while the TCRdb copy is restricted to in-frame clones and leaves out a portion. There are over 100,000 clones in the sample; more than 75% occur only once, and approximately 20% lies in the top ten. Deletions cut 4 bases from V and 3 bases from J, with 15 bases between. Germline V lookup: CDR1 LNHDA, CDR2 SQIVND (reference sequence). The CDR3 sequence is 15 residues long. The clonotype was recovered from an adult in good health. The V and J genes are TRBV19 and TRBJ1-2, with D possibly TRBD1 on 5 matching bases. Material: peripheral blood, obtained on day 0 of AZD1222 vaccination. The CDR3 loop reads CASSSRAGLYYGYTF. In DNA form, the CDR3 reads TGTGCCAGTAGTAGTCGGGCAGGGCTTTACTATGGCTACACCTTC.